Below are 16 T cell receptor beta chains sequenced from a single sample in a study of T cells in Graves' hyperthyroidism and ophthalmopathy. Template material for amplifying TCR beta CDR3 regions consisted of RNA transcripts. Primed by the HTBI set, a first-round RT-PCR was run on the TCR CDR3. TCRdb analysed the multiplex PCR reads with MiXCR anew, one entry per CDR3 protein. This table holds hundreds of thousands of distinct CDR3 sequences, 14% to 15% found once. The sequenced material came from blood. These TCRs come from a man aged 18 to 35 with Graves' ophthalmopathy.

The chain couples TRBV2 to TRBJ1-5, with D possibly TRBD1 on 6 matching bases. The CDR3 sequence is 14 residues long. V was trimmed by 6 bases and J by 6 bases, leaving 15 bases between them. The germline V gene encodes CDR1 SNHLY and CDR2 FYNNEI. The CDR3 sequence: CASRRNRDSQPQHF. The DNA for the CDR3 is TGTGCCAGCAGGAGGAACAGGGATTCTCAGCCCCAGCATTTT.

This clonotype was counted at least ten times. V and J are TRBV11-2 and TRBJ2-7; D is unresolved. The CDR3 is 12 residues long. CDR1 is SGHAT, CDR2 FQNNGV, per germline. Trimming took off 4 bases at V and 6 bases at J, with 10 bases between the two ends. The CDR3 nucleotides are TGTGCCAGCAGCTGGATTGAAGCCGAGCAGTACTTC. This encodes CASSWIEAEQYF.

This clonotype was detected many times. This chain links TRBV2 with TRBJ1-2; 9 bases are shared with TRBD1. J lost 5 bases, V lost 8 bases, and 6 bases had no gene match. Germline V CDR1 and CDR2: SNHLY, FYNNEI. The CDR3 runs 13 residues. The CDR3 here is CASQGQGVYGYTF. CDR3 nucleotides: TGTGCCAGCCAGGGACAGGGCGTATATGGCTACACCTTC.

This clonotype has a count of ten or more. The gene calls are TRBV20-1 and TRBJ2-1; 9 nucleotides align to TRBD2. J gave up 8 bases and V 6 bases, and 14 bases lay outside the gene matches. The V gene's germline CDR1 is DFQATT and CDR2 SNEGSKA (reference sequence). The length of the CDR3 is 15 residues. CDR3 in DNA: TGCAGTGCCCGCCTAGTCGCTGCGGGGGGGCATGAGCAGTTCTTC. This codes for CSARLVAAGGHEQFF.

Only a few counts were recorded for this clonotype. The rearrangement links TRBV7-6 to TRBJ2-7, with a possible D match to TRBD2 (6 bases). The V gene lost 5 bases and the J gene lost 6 bases, with 17 bases spanning the gap. Germline lookup yields CDR1 SGHVS and CDR2 FNYEAQ. This CDR3 region has 14 residues. The CDR3 protein is CASSLGGETCEQYF. Written as DNA, the CDR3 is TGTGCCAGCAGCCTCGGCGGGGAGACTTGCGAGCAGTACTTC. Full variable domain (missing parts from reference TRBV7-6 and TRBJ2-7): GAGVSQSPRYKVTKRGQDVALRCDPISGHVSLYWYRQALGQGPEFLTYFNYEAQQDKSGLPNDRFSAERPEGSISTLTIQRTEQRDSAMYRCASSLGGETCEQYFGPGTRLTVT.

The chain has TRBV15 and TRBJ2-3; D not resolved. V gave up 1 base and J gave up 0 bases, with 8 bases separating them. The CDR3 spans 15 residues. Germline CDR1 reads LNHNV; CDR2 reads YYDKDF (reference sequence). The CDR3 DNA reads as TGTGCCACCAGCAGAGGTTCCCATAGCACAGATACGCAGTATTTT. The encoded protein is CATSRGSHSTDTQYF.

The chain joins TRBV15 to TRBJ2-6, with a weak D call TRBD2 (5 bases). Trimming removed 0 bases from V and 0 bases from J, with 6 bases in between. Germline CDR1 reads LNHNV; CDR2 reads YYDKDF (reference sequence). The CDR3 has 16 amino acids. CDR3 nucleotide sequence: TGTGCCACCAGCAGAGATGAGGGCTCTGGGGCCAACGTCCTGACTTTC. Translation: CATSRDEGSGANVLTF. Supplemented by reference TRBV15 and TRBJ2-6, the full variable domain reads DAMVIQNPRYQVTQFGKPVTLSCSQTLNHNVMYWYQQKSSQAPKLLFHYYDKDFNNEADTPDNFQSRRPNTSFCFLDIRSPGLGDTAMYLCATSRDEGSGANVLTFGAGSRLTVL.

This clonotype was picked up many times. The V gene is TRBV7-9, the J gene TRBJ1-5, with D unclear. The germline CDR1 and CDR2 sequences are SEHNR and FQNEAQ (reference sequence). The CDR3 consists of 14 residues. V shed 1 base and J shed 3 bases, with 7 bases lying between them. CDR3: CASSLGRDNQPQHF. The CDR3 nucleotides read TGTGCCAGCAGCTTAGGTAGAGACAATCAGCCCCAGCATTTT.

Concerning this clonotype: A much bigger clone sits one base away, suggesting this may be a read error. The gene calls are TRBV7-9 and TRBJ2-1, with 7 bases identical to TRBD2. The CDR3 has 14 amino acids. From germline, CDR1 is SEHNR and CDR2 FQNEAQ (reference sequence). Trimming at V came to 1 base and at J to 8 bases, leaving 5 bases not matched to a gene. CDR3 coding DNA: TGTGCCAGCAGCTTAGATGGGACTATCGATGAGCAGTTCTTC. It encodes CASSLDGTIDEQFF.

This clonotype was seen ten or more times. The chain links TRBV28 to TRBJ1-1; D gene unclear. Between the trimmed V and J ends, which lost 3 bases and 1 base, there was a span of 9 bases. The CDR3 contains 14 residues. Germline V CDR1 and CDR2: MDHEN, SYDVKM. CDR3 loop: CASSLAETNTEAFF. The DNA of the CDR3 is TGTGCCAGCAGTTTGGCAGAAACGAACACTGAAGCTTTCTTT.

This clonotype came up many times. This rearrangement joins TRBV6-1 to TRBJ2-7, with TRBD1 matching 9 bases. The J segment lost 4 bases and the V segment lost 4 bases, leaving 8 bases of the junction unmatched. Germline V gene data show CDR1 as MNHNS and CDR2 as SASEGT. The CDR3 length is 15 residues. CDR3 in amino acids: CASSGGQGPAYEQYF. CDR3 nucleotides: TGTGCCAGCAGTGGGGGACAGGGACCAGCTTACGAGCAGTACTTC.

This chain joins TRBV20-1 and TRBJ2-1, with 13 bases matching TRBD2. Trimming removed 2 bases from V and 7 bases from J; junction bases left unmatched: 2. Germline assignment: CDR1 DFQATT and CDR2 SNEGSKA (reference sequence). This CDR3 spans 14 amino acids. Here the CDR3 DNA reads TGCAGTGCTAGACCACTAGCGGGAGGGAATGAGCAGTTCTTC. This codes for CSARPLAGGNEQFF.

The V gene is TRBV5-1, the J gene TRBJ1-2; D remains ambiguous. The CDR3 sequence is 14 residues long. Looked up from germline, CDR1 is SGHRS and CDR2 is YFSETQ. Trimming took 0 bases from V and 6 from J, leaving 12 bases between them. This CDR3 reads CASSLGNPMDGYTF. The CDR3 nucleotides read TGCGCCAGCAGCTTGGGAAACCCGATGGATGGCTACACCTTC.

The chain employs TRBV29-1 and TRBJ2-3; TRBD1 aligns across 7 bases. Germline assignment: CDR1 SQVTM and CDR2 ANQGSEA. This CDR3 has 13 amino acids. J was trimmed by 2 bases and V by 7 bases; bases with no gene match: 6. The CDR3 bases are TGCAGCGGTACAGGGGTGCCCACAGATACGCAGTATTTT. Its translation: CSGTGVPTDTQYF.

This clonotype showed up many times. The genes are TRBV29-1 and TRBJ1-1; D might be TRBD1 (5 bases). Trimming cost V 3 bases and J 2 bases, with 10 bases left between them. The CDR3 has 13 amino acids. Germline CDR1 SQVTM, CDR2 ANQGSEA. CDR3 nucleotides: TGCAGCGTTGACGGGACGGTCAACACTGAAGCTTTCTTT. It encodes CSVDGTVNTEAFF.

There are many counts of this clonotype. The chain links TRBV6-1 to TRBJ2-7; D perhaps matches TRBD2 (7 bases). The CDR3 consists of 14 residues. V shed 6 bases and J shed 3 bases, with 15 bases lying between them. Germline V gene lookup returns CDR1 MNHNS and CDR2 SASEGT. The CDR3 here is CASSQGGGIYEQYF. The CDR3 DNA is TGTGCCAGCAGCCAAGGGGGGGGAATCTACGAGCAGTACTTC.